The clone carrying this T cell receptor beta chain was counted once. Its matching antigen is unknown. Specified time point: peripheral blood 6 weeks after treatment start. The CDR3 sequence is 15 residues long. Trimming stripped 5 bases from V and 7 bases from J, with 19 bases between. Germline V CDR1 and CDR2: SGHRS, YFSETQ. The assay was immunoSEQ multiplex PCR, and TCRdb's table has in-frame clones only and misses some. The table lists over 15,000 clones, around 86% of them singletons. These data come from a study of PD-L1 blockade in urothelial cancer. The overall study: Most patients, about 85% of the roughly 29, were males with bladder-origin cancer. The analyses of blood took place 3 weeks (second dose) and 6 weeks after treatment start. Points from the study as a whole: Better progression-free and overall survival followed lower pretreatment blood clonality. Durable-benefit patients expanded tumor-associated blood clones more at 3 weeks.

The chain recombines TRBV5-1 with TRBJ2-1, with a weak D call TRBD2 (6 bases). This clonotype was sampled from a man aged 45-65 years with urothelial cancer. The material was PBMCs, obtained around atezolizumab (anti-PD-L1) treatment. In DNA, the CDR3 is TGCGCCAGCAGATACCGCTGGGGGGATACAAATGAGCAGTTCTTC. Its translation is CASRYRWGDTNEQFF. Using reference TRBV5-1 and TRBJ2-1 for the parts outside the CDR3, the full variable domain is KAGVTQTPRYLIKTRGQQVTLSCSPISGHRSVSWYQQTPGQGLQFLFEYFSETQRNKGNFPGRFSGRQFSNSRSEMNVSTLELGDSALYLCASRYRWGDTNEQFFGPGTRLTVL.